A few counts support the clone carrying this T cell receptor beta chain. Antigen specificity is unknown. There were only Caucasian adults among the donors, and all lived in Nashville, Tennessee. The data derive from a study of shared clonotypes between healthy human individuals. Study conclusions and caveats: Only blood samples were collected, and tissue repertoires likely differ.

TCRdb's table, derived via immunoSEQ multiplex PCR, lists solely in-frame clones and lacks some. Here the sample spans some 1,100,000 clones, 78% being singletons. The TCR comes from a man between 18 and 35 years old in good health. Some clones in this sample may be carry-over from other donors' samples. Sequenced material: memory CD4+ T cells from PBMCs. Sample subset: CD45RA-negative fraction.

CDR3 amino acids: CASRTNRGGWEKLFF. The DNA for the CDR3 is TGTGCCAGCAGAACAAACAGGGGAGGGTGGGAAAAACTGTTTTTT. The chain carries TRBV28 and TRBJ1-4, with 7 bases aligning to TRBD1. CDR1 and CDR2 from the germline V gene are MDHEN and SYDVKM. The V gene end was trimmed by 6 bases and the J gene end by 8 bases; junction bases not matched to a gene: 12. There are 15 residues in the CDR3.